This T cell receptor beta chain was found in a study of cytomegalovirus exposure and HLA in healthy donors. While unrecorded immune exposures were likely, the donors were nominally healthy when sampled. CDR1 and CDR2 from the germline V gene are LNHDA and SQIVND (reference sequence). This CDR3 has 16 residues. Trimming at V came to 5 bases and at J to 8 bases, leaving 7 bases not matched to a gene. General study points: Presence/absence analysis assumed near-uniform sequencing depth across donors.

13 Jbeta primers and 60 Vbeta primers were used for the PCR. Profiled with immunoSEQ multiplex PCR; TCRdb holds only in-frame clones, not every one. The sample has about 110,000 clones; 65% to 90% are singletons. Comments on this clone: Antigen unknown.

This chain links TRBV19 with TRBJ2-1, with 15 nucleotides matching TRBD2. Sequenced input: PBMCs. This receptor was identified in a woman in her 30s in good health and CMV-seronegative. The CDR3 DNA reads TGTGCCAGTAGTGTCGGACTAGCGGGAGGGAGGGATGAGCAGTTCTTC. Residues: CASSVGLAGGRDEQFF. Full variable domain (outside the CDR3, taken from reference TRBV19 and TRBJ2-1): DGGITQSPKYLFRKEGQNVTLSCEQNLNHDAMYWYRQDPGQGLRLIYYSQIVNDFQKGDIAEGYSVSREKKESFPLTVTSAQKNPTAFYLCASSVGLAGGRDEQFFGPGTRLTVL.